This record covers a single TCR beta chain. What it binds is unknown. Only in-frame clones appear in the TCRdb table, and some are missing; sequencing was by immunoSEQ multiplex PCR. The repertoire has 30,000 or so clones, roughly nine tenths of them found once; the top ten carry about 0.89%. With 0 bases removed from V and 5 bases from J, the gap between germline ends came to 10 bases. The CDR3 spans 15 residues. Germline V lookup: CDR1 MNHNY, CDR2 SVGAGI (reference sequence). The sample belongs to a study of monozygotic twins with cystic fibrosis. Study conclusions and caveats: Shared CDR3 numbers were not associated with age, concordance or severity. Unrelated CF individuals shared fewer identical clonotypes than monozygotic CF twins. Low clonality (median 0.0095) suggested a mostly naive repertoire. V usage most resembled the co-twin in 13 of 16 pairs.

The rearrangement uses TRBV6-6 and TRBJ1-4, with D perhaps TRBD1 (6 bases). This TCR was recovered from a girl aged 2 to 10 with cystic fibrosis. Sequenced material: blood. The CDR3 region has the DNA TGTGCCAGCAGTTACTCGAGGGACACCAATGAAAAACTGTTTTTT. It is translated as CASSYSRDTNEKLFF.